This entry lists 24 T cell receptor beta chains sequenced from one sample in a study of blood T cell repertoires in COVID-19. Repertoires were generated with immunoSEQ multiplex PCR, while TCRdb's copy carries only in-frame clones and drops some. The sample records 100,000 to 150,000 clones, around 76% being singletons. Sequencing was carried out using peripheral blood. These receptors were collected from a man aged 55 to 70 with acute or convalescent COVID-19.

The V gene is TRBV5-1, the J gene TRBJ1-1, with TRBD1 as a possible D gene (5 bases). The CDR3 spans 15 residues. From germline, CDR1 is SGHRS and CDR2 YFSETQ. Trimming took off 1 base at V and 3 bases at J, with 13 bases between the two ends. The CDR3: CASSLRDAGDTEAFF. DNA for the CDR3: TGCGCCAGCAGCTTGAGGGACGCGGGGGACACTGAAGCTTTCTTT.

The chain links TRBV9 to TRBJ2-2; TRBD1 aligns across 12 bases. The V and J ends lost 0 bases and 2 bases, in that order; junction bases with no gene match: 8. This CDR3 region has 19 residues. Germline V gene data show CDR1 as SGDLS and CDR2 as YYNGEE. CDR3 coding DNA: TGTGCCAGCAGCGTAGAGACCGGGACAGGGGGCTCCAACACCGGGGAGCTGTTTTTT. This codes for CASSVETGTGGSNTGELFF.

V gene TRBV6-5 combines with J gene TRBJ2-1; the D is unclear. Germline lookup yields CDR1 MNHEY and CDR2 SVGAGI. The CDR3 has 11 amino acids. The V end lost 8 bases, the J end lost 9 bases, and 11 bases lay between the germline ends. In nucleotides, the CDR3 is TGTGCCAGCTCTAAATCCGGTGAGCAGTTCTTC. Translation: CASSKSGEQFF.

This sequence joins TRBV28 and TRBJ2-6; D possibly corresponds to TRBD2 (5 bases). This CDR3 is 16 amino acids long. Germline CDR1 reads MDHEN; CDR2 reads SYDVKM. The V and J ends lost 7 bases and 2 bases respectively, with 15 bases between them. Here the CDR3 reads CASTRTRAAGANVLTF. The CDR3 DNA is TGTGCCAGCACCCGAACGAGGGCGGCTGGGGCCAACGTCCTGACTTTC.

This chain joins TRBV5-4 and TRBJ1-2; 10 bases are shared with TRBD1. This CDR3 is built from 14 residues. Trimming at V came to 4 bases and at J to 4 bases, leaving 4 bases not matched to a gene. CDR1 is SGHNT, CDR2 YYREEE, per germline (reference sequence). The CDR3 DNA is TGTGCCAGCAGCCCAAGGGACAGGGGCTATGGCTACACCTTC. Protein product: CASSPRDRGYGYTF.

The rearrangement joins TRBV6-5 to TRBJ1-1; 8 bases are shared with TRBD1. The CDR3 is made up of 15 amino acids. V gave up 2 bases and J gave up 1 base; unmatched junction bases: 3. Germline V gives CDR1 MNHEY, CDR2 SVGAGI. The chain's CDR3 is CASSYAGQENTEAFF. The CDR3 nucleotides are TGTGCCAGCAGTTACGCGGGACAGGAGAACACTGAAGCTTTCTTT.

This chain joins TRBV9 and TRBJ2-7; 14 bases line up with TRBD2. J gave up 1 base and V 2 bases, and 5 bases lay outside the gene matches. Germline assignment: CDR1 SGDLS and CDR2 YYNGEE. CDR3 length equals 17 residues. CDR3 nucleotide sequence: TGTGCCAGCAGCGTGGGGACTAGCGGGAGCCAGTCCTACGAGCAGTACTTC. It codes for CASSVGTSGSQSYEQYF.

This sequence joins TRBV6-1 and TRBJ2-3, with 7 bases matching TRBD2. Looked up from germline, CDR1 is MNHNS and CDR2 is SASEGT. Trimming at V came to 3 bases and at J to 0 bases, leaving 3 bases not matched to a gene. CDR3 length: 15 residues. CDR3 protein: CASSEGGSSTDTQYF. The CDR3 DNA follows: TGTGCCAGCAGTGAGGGGGGGTCTAGCACAGATACGCAGTATTTT.

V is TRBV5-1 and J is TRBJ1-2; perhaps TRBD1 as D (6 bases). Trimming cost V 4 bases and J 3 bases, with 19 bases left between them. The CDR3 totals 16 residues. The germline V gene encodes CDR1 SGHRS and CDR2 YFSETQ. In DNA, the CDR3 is TGCGCCAGCAGCGGGACCGAGGACAGCCCCCACTATGGCTACACCTTC. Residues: CASSGTEDSPHYGYTF.

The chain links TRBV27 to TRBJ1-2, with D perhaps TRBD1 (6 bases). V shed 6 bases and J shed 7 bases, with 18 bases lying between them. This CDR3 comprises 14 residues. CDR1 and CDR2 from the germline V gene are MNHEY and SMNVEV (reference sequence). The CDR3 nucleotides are TGTGCCAGCAGGCCTAACCACAGGGAAGGTGGCTACACCTTC. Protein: CASRPNHREGGYTF.

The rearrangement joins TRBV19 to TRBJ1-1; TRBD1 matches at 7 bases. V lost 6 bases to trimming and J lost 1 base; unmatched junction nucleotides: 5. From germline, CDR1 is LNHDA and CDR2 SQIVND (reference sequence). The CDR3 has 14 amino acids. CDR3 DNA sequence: TGTGCCAGTAGGACCGGGACAGCGAACACTGAAGCTTTCTTT. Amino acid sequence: CASRTGTANTEAFF.

The CDR3 nucleotides are TGTGCCAGCAGCGCAGGGCTAACCTACGAGCAGTACTTC. It encodes CASSAGLTYEQYF. The rearrangement uses TRBV7-2 and TRBJ2-7; D is possibly TRBD1 (5 bases). Deletions cut 5 bases from V and 2 bases from J, with 10 bases between. There are 13 residues in the CDR3. Looked up from germline, CDR1 is SGHTA and CDR2 is FQGNSA.

The CDR3, as DNA: TGTGCCAGCAGCGGGGCCGGGACAGGGGGTCCAGATACGCAGTATTTT. Protein: CASSGAGTGGPDTQYF. V usage is TRBV9 and J usage is TRBJ2-3; 11 positions agree with TRBD1. The V gene end was trimmed by 3 bases and the J gene end by 4 bases; junction bases not matched to a gene: 7. In germline, CDR1 is SGDLS, CDR2 YYNGEE. The CDR3 spans 16 residues.

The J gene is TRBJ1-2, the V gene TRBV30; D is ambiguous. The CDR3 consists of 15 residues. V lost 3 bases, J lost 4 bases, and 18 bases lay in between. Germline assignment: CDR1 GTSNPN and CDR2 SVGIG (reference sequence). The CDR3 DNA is TGTGCCTGGAGCGACGGACTCCGGCGAGGCTATGGCTACACCTTC. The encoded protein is CAWSDGLRRGYGYTF.

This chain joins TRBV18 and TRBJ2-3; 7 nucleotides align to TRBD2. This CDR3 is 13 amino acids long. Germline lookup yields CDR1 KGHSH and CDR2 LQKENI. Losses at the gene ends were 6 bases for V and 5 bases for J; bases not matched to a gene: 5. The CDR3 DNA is TGTGCCAGCTCGCTGACGGGGGGAGATACGCAGTATTTT. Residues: CASSLTGGDTQYF.

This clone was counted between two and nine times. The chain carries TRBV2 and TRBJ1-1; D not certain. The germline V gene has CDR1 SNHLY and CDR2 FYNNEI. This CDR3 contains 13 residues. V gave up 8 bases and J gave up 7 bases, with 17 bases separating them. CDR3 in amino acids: CASLEQRGFEAFF. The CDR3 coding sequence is TGTGCCAGCCTTGAGCAGAGAGGGTTTGAAGCTTTCTTT.

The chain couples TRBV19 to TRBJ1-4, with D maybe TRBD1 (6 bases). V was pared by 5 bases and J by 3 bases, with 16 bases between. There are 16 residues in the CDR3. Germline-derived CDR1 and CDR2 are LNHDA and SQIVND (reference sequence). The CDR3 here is CASSLITGQANEKLFF. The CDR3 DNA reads TGTGCCAGTAGTTTAATAACAGGGCAGGCTAATGAAAAACTGTTTTTT.

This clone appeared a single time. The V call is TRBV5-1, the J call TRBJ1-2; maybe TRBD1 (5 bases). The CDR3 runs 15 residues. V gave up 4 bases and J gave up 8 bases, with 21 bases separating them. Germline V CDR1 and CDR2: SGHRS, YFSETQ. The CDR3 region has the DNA TGCGCCAGCAGCCAGGGTGCGATGAAGTTCTCGGGCTACACCTTC. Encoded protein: CASSQGAMKFSGYTF.

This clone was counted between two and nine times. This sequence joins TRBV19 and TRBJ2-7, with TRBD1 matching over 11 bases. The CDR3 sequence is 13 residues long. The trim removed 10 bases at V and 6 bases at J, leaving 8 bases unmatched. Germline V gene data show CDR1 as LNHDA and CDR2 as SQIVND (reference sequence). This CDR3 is CATEGQGGSEQYF. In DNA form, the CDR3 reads TGTGCCACCGAGGGACAGGGGGGCTCCGAGCAGTACTTC. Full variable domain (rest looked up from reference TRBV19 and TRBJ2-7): DGGITQSPKYLFRKEGQNVTLSCEQNLNHDAMYWYRQDPGQGLRLIYYSQIVNDFQKGDIAEGYSVSREKKESFPLTVTSAQKNPTAFYLCATEGQGGSEQYFGPGTRLTVT.

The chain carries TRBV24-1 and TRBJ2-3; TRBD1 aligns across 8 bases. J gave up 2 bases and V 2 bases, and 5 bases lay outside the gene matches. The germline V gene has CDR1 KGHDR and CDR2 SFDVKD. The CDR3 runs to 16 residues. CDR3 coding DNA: TGTGCCACCAGTGATTCGAGGACAGGGCACACAGATACGCAGTATTTT. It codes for CATSDSRTGHTDTQYF.

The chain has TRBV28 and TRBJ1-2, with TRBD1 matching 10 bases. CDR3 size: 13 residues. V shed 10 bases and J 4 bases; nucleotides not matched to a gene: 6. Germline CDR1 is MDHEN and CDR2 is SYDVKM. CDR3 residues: CAIRQGAIYGYTF. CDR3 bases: TGTGCCATTAGACAGGGGGCAATCTATGGCTACACCTTC.

The CDR3 nucleotides are TGTGCCAGCAGGTTACAGGGGGAGGTGATTACTGAAGCTTTCTTT. Its translation is CASRLQGEVITEAFF. V gene TRBV2 combines with J gene TRBJ1-1; TRBD1 matches 8 bases. The CDR3 is 15 amino acids. V trimming: 6 bases; J trimming: 5 bases; junction bases outside the gene matches: 11. Per the germline V gene, CDR1 is SNHLY and CDR2 is FYNNEI.

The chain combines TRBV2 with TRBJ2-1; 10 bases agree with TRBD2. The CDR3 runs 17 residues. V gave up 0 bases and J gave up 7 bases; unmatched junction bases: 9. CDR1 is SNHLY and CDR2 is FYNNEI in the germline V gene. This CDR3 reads CASSEALLAGEINEQFF. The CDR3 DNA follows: TGTGCCAGCAGTGAAGCGCTTCTAGCGGGAGAAATTAATGAGCAGTTCTTC.

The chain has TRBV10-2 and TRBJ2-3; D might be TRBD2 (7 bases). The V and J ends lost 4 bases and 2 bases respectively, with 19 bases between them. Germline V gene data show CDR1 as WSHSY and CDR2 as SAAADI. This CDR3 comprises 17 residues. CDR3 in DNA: TGCGCCAGCAGTGGAGGGGTACGGCGGGGGCACACAGATACGCAGTATTTT. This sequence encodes CASSGGVRRGHTDTQYF.